The next 29 T cell receptor beta chains were all read from a single sample in a study of neurological immune-mediated disorders. TCRdb processed the 5' RACE reads anew with MiXCR; each CDR3 protein has one entry. The sample shows 71,000 or so distinct CDR3 sequences, 4.5% to 6.5% of them seen only once. Input material: PBMCs. These receptors were taken from a woman aged 30 to 39 with multiple sclerosis.

This clonotype occurred many times. The chain has TRBV20-1 and TRBJ1-2, with no clear D. V was pared by 1 base and J by 2 bases, with 11 bases between. CDR3 length: 14 residues. CDR1 is DFQATT, CDR2 SNEGSKA, per germline (reference sequence). DNA of the CDR3: TGCAGTGCTAGAGCCCAAAATTCCAACTATGGCTACACCTTC. Translation gives CSARAQNSNYGYTF.

V and J are TRBV6-5 and TRBJ1-1; 8 bases agree with TRBD1. This CDR3 is built from 13 residues. V shed 5 bases, J shed 6 bases, and the junction held 5 bases outside the gene matches. In germline, CDR1 is MNHEY, CDR2 SVGAGI. CDR3 nucleotide sequence: TGTGCCAGCAGTAACGACAGGGGAGCTGAAGCTTTCTTT. Residues: CASSNDRGAEAFF.

This clonotype came up a few times. J is TRBJ2-1 and V is TRBV30; D may be TRBD2 (6 bases). The CDR3 consists of 12 residues. The germline V gene encodes CDR1 GTSNPN and CDR2 SVGIG (reference sequence). V was trimmed by 2 bases and J by 8 bases, leaving 10 bases between them. Here the CDR3 DNA reads TGTGCCTGGAGTAGCGGGTTCTATGAGCAGTTCTTC. It encodes CAWSSGFYEQFF.

This clonotype was observed at least ten times. The chain carries TRBV6-6 and TRBJ1-2; 7 positions match TRBD1. The CDR3 has 18 residues. Trimming took 2 bases from V and 4 from J; bases not matched to a gene: 16. Germline loops: CDR1 MNHNY, CDR2 SVGAGI (reference sequence). In nucleotides, the CDR3 is TGTGCCAGCAGTTACCCGGGTCACGCAGGGGGACGGGGCTATGGCTACACCTTC. It encodes CASSYPGHAGGRGYGYTF.

At least ten counts were recorded for this clonotype. This sequence joins TRBV6-5 and TRBJ1-1, with 9 nucleotides matching TRBD1. Germline CDR1 reads MNHEY; CDR2 reads SVGAGI. The length of the CDR3 is 15 residues. J gave up 1 base and V 6 bases, and 6 bases lay outside the gene matches. CDR3 region: CASRTGQGKNTEAFF. CDR3 nucleotide sequence: TGTGCCAGCAGGACGGGACAGGGAAAGAACACTGAAGCTTTCTTT.

This clonotype occurred many times. The chain joins TRBV20-1 to TRBJ2-2, with a weak D call TRBD2 (6 bases). The V end lost 1 base, the J end lost 2 bases, and 8 bases lay between the germline ends. CDR3 size: 14 residues. CDR1 DFQATT and CDR2 SNEGSKA come from the germline V gene (reference sequence). CDR3 sequence reads: CSARVGGNTGELFF. The CDR3 bases are TGCAGTGCTAGAGTGGGAGGAAACACCGGGGAGCTGTTTTTT.

This clonotype has ten or more counts. The chain recombines TRBV4-1 with TRBJ2-1; 13 bases match TRBD2. The V and J ends lost 4 bases and 5 bases, in that order; junction bases with no gene match: 8. Germline V gene sequence: CDR1 MGHRA, CDR2 YSYEKL. The CDR3 spans 17 residues. The CDR3, as DNA: TGCGCCAGCAGCCTAACCGGGACTAGCGGGGTTAACAATGAGCAGTTCTTC. It is translated as CASSLTGTSGVNNEQFF.

This clonotype was counted many times. This rearrangement joins TRBV20-1 to TRBJ2-3, with TRBD2 identical over 12 bases. V was pared by 3 bases and J by 3 bases, with 4 bases of the junction left unmatched. The CDR3 consists of 15 residues. Germline V gives CDR1 DFQATT, CDR2 SNEGSKA (reference sequence). Here the CDR3 reads CSASGLAGTTDTQYF. CDR3 in DNA: TGCAGTGCTAGTGGACTAGCGGGAACGACAGATACGCAGTATTTT.

By proportion, this clonotype is medium-sized. The chain combines TRBV29-1 with TRBJ2-7, with 7 bases that match TRBD1. V was pared by 6 bases and J by 5 bases, with 10 bases of the junction left unmatched. In germline, CDR1 is SQVTM, CDR2 ANQGSEA. This CDR3 contains 13 residues. The CDR3 sequence is CSVTGQTTHEQYF. The CDR3 DNA is TGCAGCGTGACGGGACAGACAACCCACGAGCAGTACTTC.

This clonotype has ten or more counts. CDR3 nucleotides: TGTGCCAGCAGCTTAGCGCCCGGGGAGGTGGCCGGGGAGCTGTTTTTT. It translates to CASSLAPGEVAGELFF. The rearrangement uses TRBV7-6 and TRBJ2-2; a weak D match, TRBD2 (6 bases). CDR1 and CDR2 from the germline V gene are SGHVS and FNYEAQ. The CDR3 has 16 amino acids. The V and J ends lost 0 bases and 6 bases respectively, with 14 bases between them.

This clonotype was counted ten times or more. The J gene is TRBJ1-2, the V gene TRBV18; TRBD1 agrees at 10 bases. Germline CDR1 and CDR2: KGHSH and LQKENI. J was trimmed by 3 bases and V by 3 bases; bases with no gene match: 10. This CDR3 has 17 residues. The CDR3 bases are TGTGCCAGCTCACCGAGACTCGGACAGGGGGGATACTATGGCTACACCTTC. Amino acid sequence: CASSPRLGQGGYYGYTF.

This clonotype has at least ten counts. The chain is built from TRBV7-9 and TRBJ1-1; 7 positions agree with TRBD1. V gave up 4 bases and J gave up 1 base; unmatched junction bases: 3. The CDR3 contains 14 residues. The germline V gene encodes CDR1 SEHNR and CDR2 FQNEAQ (reference sequence). CDR3 nucleotides: TGTGCCAGCAGCTCATGGACAGGGAACACTGAAGCTTTCTTT. Amino acid sequence: CASSSWTGNTEAFF.

This clonotype was recorded many times. V is TRBV3-1 and J is TRBJ2-5, with 9 nucleotides matching TRBD2. The J segment lost 5 bases and the V segment lost 5 bases, leaving 0 bases of the junction unmatched. This CDR3 spans 12 amino acids. Germline V gene sequence: CDR1 LGHDT, CDR2 YNNKEL (reference sequence). CDR3 bases: TGTGCCAGCAGCACTAGCGGGGAGACCCAGTACTTC. Amino acids: CASSTSGETQYF.

The J gene is TRBJ1-5, the V gene TRBV5-1, with D uncertain. In germline, CDR1 is SGHRS, CDR2 YFSETQ. The V end lost 3 bases, the J end lost 1 base, and 11 bases lay between the germline ends. The CDR3 runs to 15 residues. The CDR3 region has the DNA TGCGCCAGCAGCTGGGAGGGTTCGAGCAATCAGCCCCAGCATTTT. Its protein product is CASSWEGSSNQPQHF.

About this clonotype: Being one base from a much bigger clone, this may be a read error. V is TRBV12-3 or TRBV12-4 and J is TRBJ1-6; no definite D call. CDR3 length equals 12 residues. The CDR3 protein is CASSSGDSPLNF. The DNA of the CDR3 is TGTGCCAGCAGTTCCGGGGATTCACCCCTCAACTTT.

Ten or more counts support this clonotype. This chain links TRBV20-1 with TRBJ2-1, with TRBD1 matching over 9 bases. The CDR3 extends over 14 amino acids. CDR1 and CDR2 (germline): DFQATT, SNEGSKA (reference sequence). V lost 5 bases, J lost 3 bases, and 5 bases stayed unmatched. Here the CDR3 reads CSAWTGDIYNEQFF. The CDR3 coding sequence is TGCAGTGCTTGGACAGGGGACATCTACAATGAGCAGTTCTTC.

This clonotype appeared many times. This chain uses TRBV2 with TRBJ1-1; D gene uncertain. V shed 4 bases and J shed 7 bases, with 10 bases lying between them. This CDR3 is built from 12 residues. The germline V gene has CDR1 SNHLY and CDR2 FYNNEI. The CDR3, as DNA: TGTGCCAGCAGTGTAGAATCCAGTGAAGCTTTCTTT. Its protein is CASSVESSEAFF.

V gene TRBV6-5 combines with J gene TRBJ2-7; 10 bases align to TRBD1. V was clipped by 7 bases and J by 7 bases; unmatched bases: 13. Germline CDR1 is MNHEY and CDR2 is SVGAGI. The CDR3 length is 15 residues. Written as DNA, the CDR3 is TGTGCCAGCATTCCCCGGTGGACAGGGGGGAGGGAGCAGTACTTC. Amino acids: CASIPRWTGGREQYF.

In its sample, this clonotype was seen a few times. The rearrangement joins TRBV20-1 to TRBJ1-2; TRBD1 agrees at 8 bases. Germline-derived CDR1 and CDR2 are DFQATT and SNEGSKA (reference sequence). J lost 2 bases, V lost 6 bases, and 8 bases had no gene match. The CDR3 spans 14 residues. The CDR3: CSAIGTGTNYGYTF. DNA for the CDR3: TGCAGTGCAATCGGGACAGGCACAAACTATGGCTACACCTTC.

The sample holds many counts of this clonotype. The CDR3 DNA reads as TGCGCCAGCAGCCAAGATTCTTTAGGGGGGCCGGATACGCAGTATTTT. This encodes CASSQDSLGGPDTQYF. V and J are TRBV4-1 and TRBJ2-3; TRBD1 or TRBD2 may be the D gene (6 bases each). Deletions cut 0 bases from V and 6 bases from J, with 16 bases between. The CDR3 loop spans 16 amino acids. The germline gives CDR1 MGHRA, CDR2 YSYEKL.

This clonotype came up many times. This chain uses TRBV2 with TRBJ1-3; no clear D gene. CDR3 length: 13 amino acids. Germline CDR1 is SNHLY and CDR2 is FYNNEI. Trimming stripped 3 bases from V and 1 base from J, with 4 bases between. The CDR3 DNA reads as TGTGCCAGCAGTGACGGGTCTGGAAACACCATATATTTT. This sequence encodes CASSDGSGNTIYF.

This clonotype has ten or more counts. The CDR3 DNA follows: TGTGCCAGCAGTTTGGGACAGCTGCTCAACTATGGCTACACCTTC. It encodes CASSLGQLLNYGYTF. The rearrangement uses TRBV12-3 or TRBV12-4 and TRBJ1-2; 7 positions agree with TRBD1. V was pared by 3 bases and J by 2 bases, with 6 bases of the junction left unmatched. This CDR3 region has 15 residues.

This chain connects TRBV20-1 to TRBJ2-2, with TRBD2 identical over 13 bases. Germline CDR1 reads DFQATT; CDR2 reads SNEGSKA (reference sequence). This CDR3 region has 18 residues. V trimming: 0 bases; J trimming: 2 bases; junction bases outside the gene matches: 6. In DNA, the CDR3 is TGCAGTGCTAGAGACGTGACTAGCGGGAGGACCAACACCGGGGAGCTGTTTTTT. As protein: CSARDVTSGRTNTGELFF.

This clonotype was observed many times. V usage is TRBV21-1 and J usage is TRBJ2-7; no check of the table's D call, TRBD1, against the DNA was made. TRBV21-1 is annotated as a pseudogene. The CDR3 loop spans 14 amino acids. The DNA of the CDR3 is TGTGCCAGCAGCAAGGGACAGGGGACCTACGAGCAGTACGTC. Translated: CASSKGQGTYEQYV.

This clonotype was recorded many times. The J gene is TRBJ2-2, the V gene TRBV4-1; D may be TRBD1 or TRBD2 (6 bases each). Germline CDR1 MGHRA, CDR2 YSYEKL. CDR3 length equals 20 residues. Trimming removed 1 base from V and 3 bases from J, with 24 bases in between. The CDR3 nucleotides are TGCGCCAGCAGCCAAGTTCCTCGGCGGAGGGGGGTTAGAGACACCGGGGAGCTGTTTTTT. Translating gives CASSQVPRRRGVRDTGELFF.

There are many counts of this clonotype. CDR3 protein: CASRIGRGGRTDTQYF. The CDR3 DNA follows: TGCGCCAGCAGAATTGGGCGGGGGGGCAGGACAGATACGCAGTATTTT. This sequence joins TRBV5-1 and TRBJ2-3, with 9 nucleotides matching TRBD2. In germline, CDR1 is SGHRS, CDR2 YFSETQ. The CDR3 totals 16 residues. Losses at the gene ends were 5 bases for V and 3 bases for J; bases not matched to a gene: 10.

This clonotype was seen at least ten times. The genes are TRBV12-3 or TRBV12-4 and TRBJ2-1; TRBD2 is a possible D gene (6 bases). The CDR3 loop spans 15 amino acids. Trimming cost V 2 bases and J 7 bases, with 15 bases left between them. CDR3 in DNA: TGTGCCAGCAGTTTACCGGGGAGGAATTGGAATGAGCAGTTCTTC. This codes for CASSLPGRNWNEQFF.

This clonotype was seen at least ten times. The chain uses TRBV5-1 and TRBJ1-2, with 9 bases matching TRBD1. The CDR3 contains 13 residues. V trimming: 4 bases; J trimming: 4 bases; junction bases outside the gene matches: 2. In germline, CDR1 is SGHRS, CDR2 YFSETQ. The CDR3 region has the DNA TGCGCCAGCAGCCAACAGGGGGCCTATGGCTACACCTTC. This sequence encodes CASSQQGAYGYTF.

This clonotype was counted ten times or more. The CDR3: CATSSPGPTNEKLFF. CDR3 nucleotides: TGTGCCACCAGCAGTCCAGGGCCAACTAATGAAAAACTGTTTTTT. The rearrangement uses TRBV15 and TRBJ1-4; tentative D call: TRBD1 (5 bases). The germline V and J ends were trimmed by 3 bases and 0 bases, with 8 bases remaining between them. The CDR3 has 15 residues. Germline lookup yields CDR1 LNHNV and CDR2 YYDKDF (reference sequence).